This T cell receptor (beta chain) was sequenced during a study of neurological immune-mediated disorders. There are many counts of this clonotype. Germline loops: CDR1 SQVTM, CDR2 ANQGSEA. Trimming removed 4 bases from V and 7 bases from J, with 19 bases in between. The CDR3 has 14 residues. One entry per CDR3 protein, called by TCRdb with MiXCR from the 5' RACE reads. The data show some 54,000 distinct CDR3 sequences, with approximately 11% seen just once and less than 8.5% held by the top ten. As to time point: longitudinal time-point 1 (baseline). This clonotype was sampled from a male donor with HTLV-1-associated myelopathy (HAM/TSP). The specimen was PBMCs. The chain uses TRBV29-1 and TRBJ1-2; D is unclear. CDR3 nucleotides: TGCAGCGTTGCGCCCTCCGCGAGGACTGGTGGCTACACCTTC. Translating it yields CSVAPSARTGGYTF.